Sequencing of this T cell receptor (beta chain) was carried out in a study of blood T cells in healthy people across ages. Points from the study as a whole: The fall in TCR beta diversity per million T cells was roughly linear with age. Naive T cell percentage and TCR beta diversity correlated strongly.

V dropped 0 bases and J dropped 8 bases, with 11 bases sitting between them. Germline-derived CDR1 and CDR2 are SEHNR and FQNEAQ (reference sequence). This CDR3 comprises 15 residues. Sample-barcoded 5' priming and a J-beta primer mix drove a second PCR of about 6 to 11 cycles. TCRdb recomputed calls from the 5' RACE reads with MiXCR, one row per CDR3 protein. The data contain some 800,000 distinct CDR3 sequences, around a quarter of them singletons. This clonotype showed up just a few times. Its antigen is not known. These same data were also listed under a study on T cells of mothers and their children. That report adds: Related and unrelated pairs show similar shaping of TCR recombination output by thymic selection.

The specimen sequenced was blood. This receptor was taken from a boy under 18 in good health. The chain employs TRBV7-9 and TRBJ1-6; D gene uncertain. CDR3 sequence: CASSLALLDHSPLHF. The CDR3 nucleotides are TGTGCCAGCAGCTTAGCACTCCTTGATCATTCACCCCTCCACTTT.